This is a list of T cell receptor beta chains from one sample in a study of T-cell reconstitution after alpha-beta-depleted transplantation in children. TCRdb ran MiXCR on the PCR reads and lists one entry per CDR3 protein. Of about 500,000 distinct CDR3 sequences in the sample, approximately 10% were seen once. The sample in question was PBMCs, mostly from graft donor cells, obtained 180 days after TCRalphabeta/CD19-depleted stem cell transplant. The receptors here all came from a female patient under 10 years old who had a stem cell transplant for aplastic anemia, so the T cells may come from the graft donor. The CDR3 runs from the conserved cysteine through the conserved F or W. D genes are given only for firm matches. A row's size may be missing; if present it is once, few, many or a size class.

TRBV27	TRBJ2-5	TRBD1	NA	TGTGCCAGCAGTGGAACTGACAGGGGGCGCCGGGAGACCCAGTACTTC	CASSGTDRGRRETQYF
TRBV19	TRBJ2-1	NA	NA	TGTGCCAGTAGTCAGGGACCCGGACCGAATTACAATGAGCAGTTCTTC	CASSQGPGPNYNEQFF
TRBV7-8	TRBJ1-5	NA	NA	TGTGCCAGCAGCGGCCCCGGCGAGAGATATAGCAATCAGCCCCAGCATTTT	CASSGPGERYSNQPQHF
TRBV6-5	TRBJ2-2	NA	NA	TGTGCCAGCAGTTACTTGGGGTTGGGGACCGGGGAGCTGTTTTTT	CASSYLGLGTGELFF
TRBV7-2	TRBJ2-4	TRBD1	NA	TGTGCCAGCAGCGTCGGGACAGCGCTAGCCAAAAACATTCAGTACTTC	CASSVGTALAKNIQYF
TRBV2	TRBJ2-1	NA	few	TGTGCCGGGGGACTGGATTACAATGAGCAGTTCTTC	CAGGLDYNEQFF
TRBV28	TRBJ2-3	TRBD2	NA	TGTGCCAGCAGTTCATATGCCACTAGCGGGAGGGAGACAAGCACAGATACGCAGTATTTT	CASSSYATSGRETSTDTQYF
TRBV5-1	TRBJ2-7	NA	NA	TGCGCCAGCAGCTTGGTGCCCGATCCGGCCTACGAGCAGTACTTC	CASSLVPDPAYEQYF
TRBV7-2	TRBJ2-7	NA	few	TGTGCCAGCAGCCCACAAAGGGACTACGAGCAGTACTTC	CASSPQRDYEQYF
TRBV27	TRBJ2-7	NA	NA	TGTGCCAGCAGCCCCTACCCGGGGGAGGACTACGAGCAGTACTTC	CASSPYPGEDYEQYF
TRBV5-4	TRBJ2-2	NA	many	TGTGCCAGCAGCTTGGGGGGCACGCGCACCGGGGAGCTGTTTTTT	CASSLGGTRTGELFF
TRBV14	TRBJ1-4	TRBD1	NA	TGTGCCAGCAGCCACAGGGGGACACCTGGGGGTAATGAAAAACTGTTTTTT	CASSHRGTPGGNEKLFF
TRBV7-2	TRBJ2-5	NA	NA	TGTGCCAGCAGCTACTACTCAGGTGAATCTGAGACCCAGTACTTC	CASSYYSGESETQYF
TRBV11-1	TRBJ2-7	TRBD2	NA	TGTGCCAGCAGCTTACCCGGGAGGGGGATAGGGGAGCAGTACTTC	CASSLPGRGIGEQYF
TRBV6-1	TRBJ1-1	NA	NA	TGTGCCAGCACCAGGTCGGGGGTAGGGCTCGAAGCTTTCTTT	CASTRSGVGLEAFF
TRBV4-1	TRBJ2-3	NA	few	TGCGCCAGCAGCCAAGATCGAGGTTCTAGCACAGATACGCAGTATTTT	CASSQDRGSSTDTQYF
TRBV9	TRBJ2-7	NA	NA	TGTGCCAGCAGCGGGGGGGCTCCGGCCCACGAGCAGTACTTC	CASSGGAPAHEQYF
TRBV9	TRBJ2-3	NA	few	TGTGCCAGCAGCGTAGAGGGCACAGATACGCAGTATTTT	CASSVEGTDTQYF
TRBV7-2	TRBJ2-5	TRBD2	NA	TGTGCCAGCGGGAGGGCTAGCGGGTTCCTAGAGACCCAGTACTTC	CASGRASGFLETQYF
TRBV20-1	TRBJ2-6	TRBD1	NA	TGCAGTGCCCGTGGGGGACAGGGGTCCTCTGGGGCCAACGTCCTGACTTTC	CSARGGQGSSGANVLTF
TRBV14	TRBJ2-3	NA	few	TGTGCCAGCAGCCAATCCAGGGTCCCAGATACGCAGTATTTT	CASSQSRVPDTQYF
TRBV30	TRBJ1-3	NA	NA	TGTGCCTGGAGTGTCTCGACTGGAAACACCATATATTTT	CAWSVSTGNTIYF
TRBV19	TRBJ2-1	NA	NA	TGTGCCTCTCGGGACGCCTCCTACAATGAGCAGTTCTTC	CASRDASYNEQFF
TRBV12-3/TRBV12-4	TRBJ2-2	NA	few	TGTGCCAGCAAACTAGTTTTCACCGGGGAGCTGTTTTTT	CASKLVFTGELFF
TRBV9	TRBJ2-1	NA	few	TGTGCCAGCAGCGCCAGAGGCCTCCCTAGCTACAATGAGCAGTTCTTC	CASSARGLPSYNEQFF
TRBV5-1	TRBJ2-7	TRBD1	NA	TGCGCCAGCAGCCGAGGGCCCGGGACAGACTACGAGCAGTACTTC	CASSRGPGTDYEQYF
TRBV7-2	TRBJ2-7	TRBD2	NA	TGTGCCAGCAGCCTCGGGACTAGCGCCCCCTACGAGCAGTACTTC	CASSLGTSAPYEQYF
TRBV5-1	TRBJ1-4	NA	few	TGCGCCAGCAGAGGTGGGGGCCGTGAAAAACTGTTTTTT	CASRGGGREKLFF
TRBV7-9	TRBJ2-1	TRBD2	few	TGTGCCAGCAGCCTATCCGGGACTAGCGTATACAATGAGCAGTTCTTC	CASSLSGTSVYNEQFF
TRBV2	TRBJ1-2	NA	few	TGTGCCAGCAGTGAAGCGGGACCTGACTTC	CASSEAGPDF
TRBV29-1	TRBJ2-2	NA	many	TGCGGTGGAGGGGGGGGCCTGGAGCTGTTTTTT	CGGGGGLELFF
TRBV6-2/TRBV6-3	TRBJ1-5	NA	few	TGTGCCAGCAGGTCCTTCTCGAGGGGAGGAAATCAGCCCCAGCATTTT	CASRSFSRGGNQPQHF
TRBV7-2	TRBJ1-5	NA	few	TGTGCCAGCAGCGCCCGGACAGCCAATCAGCCCCAGCATTTT	CASSARTANQPQHF
TRBV5-1	TRBJ2-7	NA	NA	TGCGCCAGCAGCTTGGGCCTGATCTCAGCCTCCTACGAGCAGTACTTC	CASSLGLISASYEQYF
TRBV4-2	TRBJ2-2	NA	few	TGTGCCAGCAGCCAAGGACCTAGCCTCGACCCCGGGGAGCTGTTTTTT	CASSQGPSLDPGELFF
TRBV5-1	TRBJ2-7	TRBD2	many	TGCGCCAGCAGCACCGGGACTAGCGGGAACTACGAGCAGTACTTC	CASSTGTSGNYEQYF
TRBV7-9	TRBJ2-1	TRBD2	NA	TGTGCCAGCAGCTTAGCCCCCCTAGCGGCGGCCTACAATGAGCAGTTCTTC	CASSLAPLAAAYNEQFF
TRBV20-1	TRBJ2-3	TRBD2	few	TGCAGTGCTGAAGCGCGGGGGACTAGCACAGATACGCAGTATTTT	CSAEARGTSTDTQYF
TRBV20-1	TRBJ2-7	TRBD1	NA	TGCAGTGCTAACCCAGGGGGCCCCTACGAGCAGTACTTC	CSANPGGPYEQYF
TRBV18	TRBJ1-3	NA	NA	TGTGCCAGCTCACCAAGGGCCGGGGCTGGAAACACCATATATTTT	CASSPRAGAGNTIYF
TRBV12-3/TRBV12-4	TRBJ2-5	NA	NA	TGTGCCAGCAGAAGGACTCCCCTGGAGACCCAGTACTTC	CASRRTPLETQYF
TRBV11-1	TRBJ2-1	TRBD2	NA	TGTGCCAGCAGCTTAAGTGGTCTAGCGGGGCCCTTGGCTTTCAATGAGCAGTTCTTC	CASSLSGLAGPLAFNEQFF
TRBV15	TRBJ2-5	NA	many	TGTGCCACCAGCAGAGCTGCGACTGCTGTAGAGACCCAGTACTTC	CATSRAATAVETQYF
TRBV20-1	TRBJ1-4	TRBD1	few	TGCAGTGCTAGCCGGGACAGGGGCTTCTTGGGAAAACTGTTTTTT	CSASRDRGFLGKLFF
TRBV12-3/TRBV12-4	TRBJ2-5	NA	many	TGTGCCAGCAGTTTAAGGCAGGAAGAGACCCAGTACTTC	CASSLRQEETQYF
TRBV28	TRBJ2-1	TRBD2	NA	TGTGCCAGCAACGGCCCGGGGAGGGGAGGCAATGAGCAGTTCTTC	CASNGPGRGGNEQFF
TRBV5-1	TRBJ2-1	NA	NA	TGCGCCAGCAGCTTGATTGACGCCTCTGAAGAGCAGTTCTTC	CASSLIDASEEQFF
TRBV20-1	TRBJ2-3	TRBD2	NA	TGCAGTGCTACACGGTGGCGGGAGGGCAGCACAGATACGCAGTATTTT	CSATRWREGSTDTQYF
TRBV7-3	TRBJ2-1	TRBD1	NA	TGTGCCAGCAGCTTAGCCTCGGGACAGGGATACAATGAGCAGTTCTTC	CASSLASGQGYNEQFF
TRBV10-3	TRBJ2-1	TRBD2	many	TGTGCCATCGGACCAGCGGGAGACCGGGATGAGCAGTTCTTC	CAIGPAGDRDEQFF